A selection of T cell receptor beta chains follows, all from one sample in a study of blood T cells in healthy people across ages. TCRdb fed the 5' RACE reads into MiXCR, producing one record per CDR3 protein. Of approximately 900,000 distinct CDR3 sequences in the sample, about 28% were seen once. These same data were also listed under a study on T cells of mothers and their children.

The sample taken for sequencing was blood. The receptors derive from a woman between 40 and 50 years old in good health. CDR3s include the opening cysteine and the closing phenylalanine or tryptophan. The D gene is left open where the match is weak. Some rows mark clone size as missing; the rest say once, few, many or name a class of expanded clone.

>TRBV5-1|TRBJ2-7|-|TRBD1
TGCGCCAGCAGCTTTAACCCAGACAGGGGCGTCCCCTACGAGCAGTACTTC
CASSFNPDRGVPYEQYF
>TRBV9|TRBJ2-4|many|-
TGTGCCAGCAGCGTACAACCAGTGGGACGGGGGATTGGGAAAAACATTCAGTACTTC
CASSVQPVGRGIGKNIQYF
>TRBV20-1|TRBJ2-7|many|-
TGCAGTGCTACCGGGACGGAAACCTGCGAGCAGTACTTC
CSATGTETCEQYF
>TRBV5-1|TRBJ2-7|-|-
TGCGCCAGCAGCATACGGGACGGAAGCTCCTACGAGCAGTACTTC
CASSIRDGSSYEQYF
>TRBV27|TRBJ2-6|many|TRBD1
TGTGCCAGCAGTTCCGTGGCTACCGGGACAGGGGGCCCTGGGGCCAACGTCCTGACTTTC
CASSSVATGTGGPGANVLTF
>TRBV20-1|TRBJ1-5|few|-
TGCAGTGCTAGAGACGGGACATCCAGGCAGCCCCAGCATTTT
CSARDGTSRQPQHF
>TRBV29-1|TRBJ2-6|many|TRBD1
TGCAGCGTTGTTTGGACAGGGGTTGCTGGGGCCAACGTCCTGACTTTC
CSVVWTGVAGANVLTF
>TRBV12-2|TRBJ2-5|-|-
TGTGCAAGTCGCTTACCCGTCAATGTGGAAAGAGAGGACCAGTACTTC
CASRLPVNVEREDQYF
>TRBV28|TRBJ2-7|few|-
TGTGCCAGCAGGCGGGCAGGGTCTCCCTACGAGCAGTACTTC
CASRRAGSPYEQYF
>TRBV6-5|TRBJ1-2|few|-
TGTGCCAGCAGTTACGGCCGAGAAGGCTACACCTTC
CASSYGREGYTF
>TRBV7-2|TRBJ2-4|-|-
TGTGCCAGCAGCTTAAAATTGGGGGGGGGGCTCGGAGACATTCAGTACTTC
CASSLKLGGGLGDIQYF
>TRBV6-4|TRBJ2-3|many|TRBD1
TGTGCCAGCAGTGAGACAGGGGGCACAGATACGCAGTATTTT
CASSETGGTDTQYF
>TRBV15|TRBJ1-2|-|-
TGTGCCACCAGCGCCCAATCGGGGCAAGTCTATGGCTACACCTTC
CATSAQSGQVYGYTF
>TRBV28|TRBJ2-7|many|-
TGTGCCAGCAGGGCTTGGTACGAGCAGTACTTC
CASRAWYEQYF